The rows below give T cell receptor beta chains drawn from one sample of a study of blood T cell repertoires in COVID-19. Assay: immunoSEQ multiplex PCR; the TCRdb copy retains only in-frame clones and omits some. The table shows 410,000 or so clones, with approximately 91% occurring only once. Specimen: peripheral blood. The receptors here all came from a woman in her 40s with COVID-19, enrolled during active disease. The CDR3 runs from the conserved cysteine through the conserved F or W. Fields, in order: J gene, V gene, D gene, clone size, CDR3 DNA, CDR3 protein. A D gene is named only where the DNA matches it firmly. The size of a clone is reported for some rows only, either as once, few or many, or as a class for expanded clones.

TRBJ2-2 TRBV10-3 TRBD1 - TGTGCCATCACCGCGACAGGGGAGCACGGGGAGCTGTTTTTT CAITATGEHGELFF
TRBJ1-5 TRBV5-8 - - TGTGCCAGCAGCTTGGAGGTGTGGCACAGTTGGTGGAATCAGCCCCAGCATTTT CASSLEVWHSWWNQPQHF
TRBJ2-7 TRBV5-1 - - TGCGCCAGCAGCTTGCGGGCAGCCATGCGGGTTTCCAACGAGCAGTACTTC CASSLRAAMRVSNEQYF
TRBJ1-6 TRBV7-2 TRBD1 - TGTGCCAGCAGCTTAACAGGGGCCTCACCCCTCCACTTT CASSLTGASPLHF
TRBJ1-4 TRBV30 - - TGTGCCTGGAACAGCCATGACGGGGTCCTTAATGAAAAACTGTTTTTT CAWNSHDGVLNEKLFF
TRBJ1-6 TRBV19 - few TGTGCCAGTAGAGTACGGGATACGGTGAATTCACCCCTCCACTTT CASRVRDTVNSPLHF
TRBJ1-2 TRBV6-2/TRBV6-3 - once TGTGCCAGCAGTTACCCCGACTATGGCTACACCTTC CASSYPDYGYTF
TRBJ1-2 TRBV27 - - TGTGCCAGCAGTTTTAGAGAGAACTATGGCTACACCTTC CASSFRENYGYTF
TRBJ1-4 TRBV4-3 - - TGCGCCAGCAGCCAGTATAAGGCGGGACCCAGGAATGAAAAACTGTTTTTT CASSQYKAGPRNEKLFF
TRBJ1-2 TRBV28 - - TGTGCCAGCAGTTTGAGACAATGGGGCTACACCTTC CASSLRQWGYTF
TRBJ2-7 TRBV4-3 - once TGCGCCAGCAGCCAGAATCCTCTCCAGGGAAGGAACTACGAGCAGTACTTC CASSQNPLQGRNYEQYF